The entry that follows covers one T cell receptor (beta chain) sequence. The antigen it recognizes is unknown. Base qualities are not at hand, and no much larger clone is one base apart. The data belong to a study of control samples from healthy donors and cancer patients (dated by TCRdb to the early 2020s). Libraries were made using the immunoSEQ multiplex PCR assay. TCRdb took over this immuneACCESS table, retaining in-frame rearrangements with V and J assigned. Such tables are incomplete; in checked studies, under half of the missing clones stem from an unresolved V gene, and the remainder is unexplained. Recorded for this sample are fewer than 200,000 clones; over 85% of them occurred a single time. In total, the top ten clones hold about 1.4% of the sample. V was cut back by 5 bases and J by 7 bases, leaving a gap of 11 bases between them. In the germline V gene, CDR1 corresponds to SGHTA and CDR2 to FQGTGA. The CDR3 covers 13 residues, taking in both the cysteine and the phenylalanine. Only the CDR3 portion is preserved as DNA: 39 bases, with reading frame beginning at the first base.

The rearranged segments are TRBV7-3 and TRBJ1-4, with an unclear D gene assignment. The specimen sequenced was blood. The source of this sequence is a man aged 25-45 years in good health. The CDR3 protein is CASSPHWIEKLFF. The DNA sequence reads TGTGCCAGCAGCCCGCATTGGATTGAAAAACTGTTTTTT. Beyond the CDR3, the reference TRBV7-3 and TRBJ1-4 genes provide the residues; the full variable domain reads: GAGVSQTPSNKVTEKGKYVELRCDPISGHTALYWYRQSLGQGPEFLIYFQGTGAADDSGLPNDRFFAVRPEGSVSTLKIQRTERGDSAVYLCASSPHWIEKLFFGSGTQLSVL.